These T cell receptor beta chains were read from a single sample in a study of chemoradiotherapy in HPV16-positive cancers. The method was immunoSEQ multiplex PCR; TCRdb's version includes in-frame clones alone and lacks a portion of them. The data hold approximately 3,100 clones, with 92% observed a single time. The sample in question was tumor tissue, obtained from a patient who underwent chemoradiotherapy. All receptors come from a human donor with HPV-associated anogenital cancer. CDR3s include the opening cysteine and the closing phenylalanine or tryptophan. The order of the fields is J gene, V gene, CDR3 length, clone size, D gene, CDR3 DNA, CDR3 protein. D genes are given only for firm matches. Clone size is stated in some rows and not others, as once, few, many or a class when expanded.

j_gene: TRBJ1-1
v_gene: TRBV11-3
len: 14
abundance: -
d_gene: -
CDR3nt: TGTGCCAGCAGCTGGTCAGGGGAGGAGACTGAAGCTTTCTTT
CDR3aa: CASSWSGEETEAFF

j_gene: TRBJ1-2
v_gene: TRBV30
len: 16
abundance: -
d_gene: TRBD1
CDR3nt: TGTGCCTGGAGTGGGTATAGCGGGACAGCGCTTGATTCTAACACCTTC
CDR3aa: CAWSGYSGTALDSNTF

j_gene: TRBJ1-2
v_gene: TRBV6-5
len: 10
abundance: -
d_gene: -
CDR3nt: TGTGCCAGCAGTTTGAGAGGCTACACCTTC
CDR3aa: CASSLRGYTF

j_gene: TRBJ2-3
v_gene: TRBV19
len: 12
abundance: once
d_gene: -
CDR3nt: TGTGCCAGTAGAACCCTAGGGGATACGCAGTATTTT
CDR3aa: CASRTLGDTQYF

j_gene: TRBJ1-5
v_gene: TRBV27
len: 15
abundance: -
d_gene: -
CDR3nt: TGTGCCAGCGAGTCCCTGCCCCGGGGGCGGAAGCCCCAGCATTTT
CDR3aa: CASESLPRGRKPQHF

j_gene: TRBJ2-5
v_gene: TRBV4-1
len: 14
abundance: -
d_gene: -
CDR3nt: TGCGCCAGCAGCTCAGCGGTCGCAAGGGAGACCCAGTACTTC
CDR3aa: CASSSAVARETQYF

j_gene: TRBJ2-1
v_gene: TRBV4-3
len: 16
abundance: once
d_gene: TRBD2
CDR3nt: TGCGCCAGCAGCCAGGAGGTGGTAGCGGGAGACAATGAGCAGTTCTTC
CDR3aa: CASSQEVVAGDNEQFF

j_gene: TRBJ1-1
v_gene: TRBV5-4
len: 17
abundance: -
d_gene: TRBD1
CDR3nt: TGTGCCAGCAGCTCCCCGTCGGGACAGGGATTGGCCACTGAAGCTTTCTTT
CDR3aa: CASSSPSGQGLATEAFF

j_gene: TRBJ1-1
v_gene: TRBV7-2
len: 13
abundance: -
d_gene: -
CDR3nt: TGTGCCAGCAGCCCGCTAGCAGGGATGAGGCCTTTCTTT
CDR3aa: CASSPLAGMRPFF

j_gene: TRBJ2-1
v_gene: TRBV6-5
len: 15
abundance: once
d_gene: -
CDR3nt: TGTGCCAGCACCCCAAGTAGGGGGAACGGCAATGAGCAGTTCTTC
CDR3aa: CASTPSRGNGNEQFF

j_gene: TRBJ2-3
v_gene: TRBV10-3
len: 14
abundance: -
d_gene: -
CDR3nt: TGTGCCATCAGTGAGACTACACACACAGATACGCAGTATTTT
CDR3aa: CAISETTHTDTQYF

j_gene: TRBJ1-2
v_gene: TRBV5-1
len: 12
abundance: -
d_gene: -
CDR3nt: TGCGCCAGCGGAGGACGGGACTATGGCTACACCTTC
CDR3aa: CASGGRDYGYTF

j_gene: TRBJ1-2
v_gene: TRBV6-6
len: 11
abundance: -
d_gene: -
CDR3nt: TGTGCCAGCAGTTACGAGGGTGGCTACACCTTC
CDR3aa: CASSYEGGYTF

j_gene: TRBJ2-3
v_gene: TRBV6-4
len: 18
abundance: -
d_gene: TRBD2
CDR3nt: TGTGCCAGCAGTGACTTCCTCGTAGCGGGGGGGAACACAGATACGCAGTATTTT
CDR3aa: CASSDFLVAGGNTDTQYF

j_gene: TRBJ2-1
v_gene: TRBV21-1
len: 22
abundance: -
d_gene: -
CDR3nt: TGTGCCAGCAGCAAAGTGAATAGGGGGGGTTCTACTAGTCCCGTCGTGGACAATGAGCAGTTCTTC
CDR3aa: CASSKVNRGGSTSPVVDNEQFF

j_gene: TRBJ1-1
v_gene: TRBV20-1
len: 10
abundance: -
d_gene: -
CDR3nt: TGCAGTGCTAGCCGGGGAGGCGCTTTCTTT
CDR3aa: CSASRGGAFF

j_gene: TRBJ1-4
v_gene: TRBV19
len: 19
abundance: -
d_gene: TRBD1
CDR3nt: TGTGCCAGTAGTATATACTTGGGGACAGGATCGGCTGGGAGTGAAAAACTGTTTTTT
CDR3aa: CASSIYLGTGSAGSEKLFF

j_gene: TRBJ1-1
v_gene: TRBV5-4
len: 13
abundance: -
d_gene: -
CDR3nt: TGTGCCAGCAGCTGGATAGAGGGCACTGAAGCTTTCTTT
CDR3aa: CASSWIEGTEAFF

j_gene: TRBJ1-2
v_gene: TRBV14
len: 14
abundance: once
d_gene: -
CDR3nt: TGTGCCAGCAGCCAAGTGAGGCTGGGATCCGGCTACACCTTC
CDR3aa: CASSQVRLGSGYTF

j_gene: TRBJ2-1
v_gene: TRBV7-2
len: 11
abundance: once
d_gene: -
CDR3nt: TGTGCCAGCAGCTTAAGGAATGAGCAGTTCTTC
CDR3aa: CASSLRNEQFF

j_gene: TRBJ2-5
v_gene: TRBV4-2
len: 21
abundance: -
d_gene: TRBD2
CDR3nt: TGTGCCAGCAGCCAGGTTTCTTTCGGGACTAGCGGGGGCCGAAACCAAGAGACCCAGTACTTC
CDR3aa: CASSQVSFGTSGGRNQETQYF

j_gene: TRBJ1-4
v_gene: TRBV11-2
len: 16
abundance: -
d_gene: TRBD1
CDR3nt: TGTGCCAGCAGTTACGAGGTTCACAGGGGGAATGAAAAACTGTTTTTT
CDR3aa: CASSYEVHRGNEKLFF

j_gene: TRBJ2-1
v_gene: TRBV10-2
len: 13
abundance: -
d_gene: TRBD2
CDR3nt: TGCGCCGCTGGGCGGGGGGGCCGGAATGAGCAGTTCTTC
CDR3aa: CAAGRGGRNEQFF

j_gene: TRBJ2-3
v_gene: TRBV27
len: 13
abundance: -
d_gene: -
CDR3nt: TGTGCCAGCAGTTTAATCCCGGGGGATACGCAGTATTTT
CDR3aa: CASSLIPGDTQYF

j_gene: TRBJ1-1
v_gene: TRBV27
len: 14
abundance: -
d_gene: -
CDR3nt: TGTGCCAGCAGTTTAACCCAGAACGCGATTGAAGCTTTCTTT
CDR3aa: CASSLTQNAIEAFF

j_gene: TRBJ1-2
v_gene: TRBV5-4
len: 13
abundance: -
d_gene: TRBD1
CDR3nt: TGTGCCAGCAATGGACAGGGAGAATATGGCTACACCTTC
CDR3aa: CASNGQGEYGYTF

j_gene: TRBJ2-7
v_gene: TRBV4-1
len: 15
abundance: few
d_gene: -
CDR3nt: TGCGCCAGCAGCCAAGATCAAGGAGGGGCGGCCGAGCAGTACTTC
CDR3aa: CASSQDQGGAAEQYF

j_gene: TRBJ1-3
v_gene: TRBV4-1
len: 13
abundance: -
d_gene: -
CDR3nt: TGCGCCAGCAGCCTCAGGGGAGAAGACACCATATATTTT
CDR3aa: CASSLRGEDTIYF

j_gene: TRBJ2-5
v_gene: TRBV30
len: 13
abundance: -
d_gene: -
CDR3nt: TGTGCCTGGAGTGTTCGAGTTAGAGAGACCCAGTACTTC
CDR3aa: CAWSVRVRETQYF

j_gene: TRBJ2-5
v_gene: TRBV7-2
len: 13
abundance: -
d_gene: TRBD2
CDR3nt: TGTGCCAGCAGCTTACAACTAGCGGAGACCCAGTACTTC
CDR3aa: CASSLQLAETQYF

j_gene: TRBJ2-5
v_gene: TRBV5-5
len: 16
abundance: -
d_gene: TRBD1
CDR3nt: TGTGCCAGCAGCTGGGCGCCCGCAGGGGGCAGAGAGACCCAGTACTTC
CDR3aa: CASSWAPAGGRETQYF

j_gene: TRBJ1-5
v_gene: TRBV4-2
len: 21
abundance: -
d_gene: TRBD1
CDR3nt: TGTGCCAGCAGCCGCCTACCCTCCGGGACAGGGGCTCTCAGAAGCAATCAGCCCCAGCATTTT
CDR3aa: CASSRLPSGTGALRSNQPQHF

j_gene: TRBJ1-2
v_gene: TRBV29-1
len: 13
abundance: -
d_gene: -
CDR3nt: TGCAGCGTTGCAGTCTGGGGGCGCGGAGGCTACACCTTC
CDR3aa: CSVAVWGRGGYTF

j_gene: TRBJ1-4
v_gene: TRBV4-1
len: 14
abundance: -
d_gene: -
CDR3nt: TGCGCCAGCAGCCACCCTGAAAGGGATGAAAAACTGTTTTTT
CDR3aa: CASSHPERDEKLFF

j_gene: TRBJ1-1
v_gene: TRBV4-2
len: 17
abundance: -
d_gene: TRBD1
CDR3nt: TGTGCCAGCAGCCAAGCTGGGACAGGGGAATACAACACTGAAGCTTTCTTT
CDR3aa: CASSQAGTGEYNTEAFF

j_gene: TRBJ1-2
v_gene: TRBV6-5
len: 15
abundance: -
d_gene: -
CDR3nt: TGTGCCAGCTTCACCCGGGACGGACTATTCTATGGCTACACCTTC
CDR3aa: CASFTRDGLFYGYTF

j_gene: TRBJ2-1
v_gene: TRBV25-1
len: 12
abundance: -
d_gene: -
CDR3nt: TGTGCCAGCAGTGATAGCTTAGGTTGGCAGTTCTTC
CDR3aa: CASSDSLGWQFF

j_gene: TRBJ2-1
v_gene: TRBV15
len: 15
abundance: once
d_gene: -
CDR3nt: TGTGCCACCAGCATCGACTCAACTAGTTACAATGAGCAGTTCTTC
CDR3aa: CATSIDSTSYNEQFF

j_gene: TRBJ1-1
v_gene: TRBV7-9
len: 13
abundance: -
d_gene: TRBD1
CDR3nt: TGTGCCAGCAGCTCCGACAGGGGAGCTGAAGCTTTCTTT
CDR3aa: CASSSDRGAEAFF

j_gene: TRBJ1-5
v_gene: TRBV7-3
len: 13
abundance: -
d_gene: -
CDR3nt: TGTGCCAGCAGCTTAACTGTGAATCAGCCCCAGCATTTT
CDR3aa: CASSLTVNQPQHF

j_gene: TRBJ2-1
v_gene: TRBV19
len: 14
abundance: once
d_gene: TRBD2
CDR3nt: TGTGCCACTTCTTGGCGGGAGTTTAGTAATGAGCAGTTCTTC
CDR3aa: CATSWREFSNEQFF